Detailed here is one TCR beta chain. Antigen: not known. The CDR3 is made up of 11 amino acids. CDR1 and CDR2 from the germline V gene are DFQATT and SNEGSKA (reference sequence). The V end lost 5 bases, the J end lost 9 bases, and 11 bases lay between the germline ends. This sample is drawn from a study of early stage breast cancer tumors. Study-wide findings and caveats: Chain pairing and CD4, CD8 or FOXP3 expression were not captured. Most shared enriched TCRB sequences were commonly generated ones. Tumors had roughly 2.5-fold higher T cell density than normal breast.

Each sample had two DNA replicates, approximately 0.5 ug blood or around 1.5 ug tissue. The assay was immunoSEQ multiplex PCR, and TCRdb's table has in-frame clones only and misses some. Among some 75,000 clones, around four fifths were seen once, and the ten largest hold roughly 3.2%. V gene TRBV20-1 combines with J gene TRBJ2-4; D is undetermined. This receptor was obtained from a person aged 55 to 69 with breast cancer. Sequenced input: blood. CDR3 nucleotides: TGCAGTGCTGGGCCTGGAGCCATTCAGTACTTC. Amino acid sequence: CSAGPGAIQYF.